A single sample is the source of the 4 T cell receptor beta chains below, sequenced in a study of naive and memory T cell subsets. Both TRBC1 and TRBC2 were covered by a beta constant-region primer of two equimolar oligonucleotides. Using its own MiXCR run on the UMI-ligation and nested PCR reads, TCRdb lists one record per CDR3 protein. This sample yields roughly 31,000 distinct CDR3 sequences, of which over 8.5% are seen a single time; roughly a sixth belongs to the top ten. Sequencing used effector memory CD4+ T cells from blood. The subset is: effector memory, CD45RA- CD27-. Source of these receptors: a human donor in good health.

This clonotype appeared many times. This chain joins TRBV19 and TRBJ2-2, with 8 positions matching TRBD2. The germline V gene has CDR1 LNHDA and CDR2 SQIVND (reference sequence). Trimming at V came to 7 bases and at J to 4 bases, leaving 5 bases not matched to a gene. This CDR3 is built from 14 residues. CDR3 loop: CASTRAGVTGELFF. In nucleotides, the CDR3 is TGTGCCAGTACCCGAGCGGGGGTCACCGGGGAGCTGTTTTTT.

This clonotype was counted at least ten times. V usage is TRBV28 and J usage is TRBJ2-2; a weak D match, TRBD2 (5 bases). The CDR3 loop spans 15 amino acids. V lost 2 bases, J lost 0 bases, and 7 bases lay in between. Germline values: CDR1 MDHEN, CDR2 SYDVKM. The CDR3 DNA sequence: TGTGCCAGCAGTTTAAGCGGAACGAACACCGGGGAGCTGTTTTTT. Amino acids: CASSLSGTNTGELFF.

This clonotype was recorded many times. The chain is built from TRBV6-2 or TRBV6-3 and TRBJ1-1; 8 nucleotides match TRBD1. Trimming cost V 8 bases and J 0 bases; bases outside gene matches: 11. The CDR3 runs 16 residues. The germline V gene has CDR1 MNHEY and CDR2 SVGEGT. The CDR3 reads CASGTRTGPVNTEAFF. CDR3 coding DNA: TGTGCCAGCGGGACCAGGACAGGGCCCGTGAACACTGAAGCTTTCTTT.

This clonotype showed up many times. This chain links TRBV4-1 with TRBJ2-2, with a weak D call TRBD1 (5 bases). Trimming stripped 2 bases from V and 5 bases from J, with 15 bases between. Germline V CDR1 and CDR2: MGHRA, YSYEKL. The CDR3 is made up of 16 amino acids. In DNA form, the CDR3 reads TGCGCCAGCAGCCAACTCGGCAGGGTATCGACCGGGGAGCTGTTTTTT. It is translated as CASSQLGRVSTGELFF.